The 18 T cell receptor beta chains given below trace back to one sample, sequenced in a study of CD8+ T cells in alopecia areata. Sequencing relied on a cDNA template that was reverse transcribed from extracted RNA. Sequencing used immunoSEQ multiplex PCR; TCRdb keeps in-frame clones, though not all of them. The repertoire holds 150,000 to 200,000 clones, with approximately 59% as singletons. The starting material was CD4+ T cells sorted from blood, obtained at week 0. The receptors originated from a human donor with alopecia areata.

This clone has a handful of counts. This CDR3 is CASSRSTAPNQPQHF. In DNA form, the CDR3 reads TGTGCCAGTAGTAGATCGACAGCCCCCAATCAGCCCCAGCATTTT. This chain links TRBV19 with TRBJ1-5; weak D call: TRBD1 (5 bases). The CDR3 consists of 15 residues. CDR1 is LNHDA and CDR2 is SQIVND in the germline V gene (reference sequence). The V and J ends lost 4 bases and 3 bases respectively, with 13 bases between them. Complete variable domain (other parts from reference TRBV19 and TRBJ1-5): DGGITQSPKYLFRKEGQNVTLSCEQNLNHDAMYWYRQDPGQGLRLIYYSQIVNDFQKGDIAEGYSVSREKKESFPLTVTSAQKNPTAFYLCASSRSTAPNQPQHFGDGTRLSIL.

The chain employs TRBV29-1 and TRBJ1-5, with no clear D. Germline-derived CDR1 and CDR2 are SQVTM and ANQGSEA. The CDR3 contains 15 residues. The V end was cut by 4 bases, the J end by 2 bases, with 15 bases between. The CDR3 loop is CSVVLGFNGNQPQHF. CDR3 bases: TGCAGCGTTGTGTTGGGGTTCAATGGCAATCAGCCCCAGCATTTT.

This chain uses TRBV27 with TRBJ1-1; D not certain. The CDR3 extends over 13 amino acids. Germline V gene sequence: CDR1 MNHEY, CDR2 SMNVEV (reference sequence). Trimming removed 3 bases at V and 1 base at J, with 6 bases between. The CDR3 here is CASSFAENTEAFF. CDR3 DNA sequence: TGTGCCAGCAGTTTCGCGGAGAACACTGAAGCTTTCTTT.

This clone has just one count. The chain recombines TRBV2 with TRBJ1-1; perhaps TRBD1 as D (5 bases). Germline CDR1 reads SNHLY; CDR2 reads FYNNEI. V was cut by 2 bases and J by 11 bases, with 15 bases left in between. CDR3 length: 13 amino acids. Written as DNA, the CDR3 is TGTGCCAGCAGTGAATCGGGGCCCATAGGGGCTTTCTTT. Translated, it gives CASSESGPIGAFF.

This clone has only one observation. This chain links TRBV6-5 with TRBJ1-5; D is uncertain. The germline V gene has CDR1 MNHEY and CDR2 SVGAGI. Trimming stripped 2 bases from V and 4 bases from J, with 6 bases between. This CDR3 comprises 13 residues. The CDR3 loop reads CASSYGPNQPQHF. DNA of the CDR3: TGTGCCAGCAGTTACGGACCAAATCAGCCCCAGCATTTT.

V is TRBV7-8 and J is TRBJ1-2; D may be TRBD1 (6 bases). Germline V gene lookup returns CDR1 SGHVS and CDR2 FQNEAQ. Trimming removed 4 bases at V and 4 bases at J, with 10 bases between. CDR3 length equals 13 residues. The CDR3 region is CASSSGQLYGYTF. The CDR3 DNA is TGTGCCAGCAGCTCAGGACAGCTCTATGGCTACACCTTC. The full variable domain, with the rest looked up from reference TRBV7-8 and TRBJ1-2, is GAGVSQSPRYKVAKRGQDVALRCDPISGHVSLFWYQQALGQGPEFLTYFQNEAQLDKSGLPSDRFFAERPEGSVSTLKIQRTQQEDSAVYLCASSSGQLYGYTFGSGTRLTVV.

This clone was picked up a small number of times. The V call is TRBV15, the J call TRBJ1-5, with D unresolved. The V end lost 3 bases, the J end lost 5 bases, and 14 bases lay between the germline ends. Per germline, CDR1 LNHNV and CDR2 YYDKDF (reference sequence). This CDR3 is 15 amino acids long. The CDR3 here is CATSRAPARDQPQHF. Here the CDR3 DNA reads TGTGCCACCAGCAGGGCCCCTGCCCGGGATCAGCCCCAGCATTTT.

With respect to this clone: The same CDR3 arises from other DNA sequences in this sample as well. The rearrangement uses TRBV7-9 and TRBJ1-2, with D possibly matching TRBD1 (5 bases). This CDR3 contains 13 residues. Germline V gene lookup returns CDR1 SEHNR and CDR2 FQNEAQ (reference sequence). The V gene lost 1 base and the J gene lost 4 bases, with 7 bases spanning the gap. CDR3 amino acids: CASSLDGGYGYTF. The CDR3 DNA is TGTGCCAGCAGCTTAGATGGGGGCTATGGCTACACCTTC.

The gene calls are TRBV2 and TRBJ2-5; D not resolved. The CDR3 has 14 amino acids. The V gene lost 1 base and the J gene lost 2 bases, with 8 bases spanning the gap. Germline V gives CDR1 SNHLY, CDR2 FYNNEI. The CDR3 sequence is CASSEGVLQETQYF. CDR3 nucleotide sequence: TGTGCCAGCAGTGAAGGGGTATTACAAGAGACCCAGTACTTC.

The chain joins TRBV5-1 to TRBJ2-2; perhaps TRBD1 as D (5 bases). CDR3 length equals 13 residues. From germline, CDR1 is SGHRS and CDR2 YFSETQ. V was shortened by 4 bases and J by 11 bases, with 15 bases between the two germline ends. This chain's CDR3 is CASSDDRPAELFF. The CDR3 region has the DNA TGCGCCAGCAGCGACGACAGACCCGCTGAGCTGTTTTTT.

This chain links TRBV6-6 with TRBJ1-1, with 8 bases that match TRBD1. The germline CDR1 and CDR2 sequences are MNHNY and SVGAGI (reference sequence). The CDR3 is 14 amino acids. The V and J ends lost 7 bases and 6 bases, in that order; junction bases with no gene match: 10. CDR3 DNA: TGTGCCAGCAAAGGGACAGGACCGGGCTCTGAAGCTTTCTTT. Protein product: CASKGTGPGSEAFF.

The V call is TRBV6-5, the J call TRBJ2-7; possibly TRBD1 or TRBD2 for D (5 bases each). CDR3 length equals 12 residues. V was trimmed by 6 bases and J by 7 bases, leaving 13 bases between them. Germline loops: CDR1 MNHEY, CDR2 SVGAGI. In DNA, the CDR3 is TGTGCCAGCAGGTCTGAGGGGCGTGAGCAGTACTTC. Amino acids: CASRSEGREQYF.

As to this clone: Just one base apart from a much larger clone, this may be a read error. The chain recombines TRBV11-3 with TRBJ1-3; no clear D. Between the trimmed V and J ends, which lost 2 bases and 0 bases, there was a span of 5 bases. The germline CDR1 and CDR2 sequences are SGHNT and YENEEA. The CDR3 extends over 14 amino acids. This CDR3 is CASSLTSSGNTIYF. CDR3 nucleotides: TGTGCCAGCAGCTTAACAAGCTCTGGAAACACCATATATTTT.

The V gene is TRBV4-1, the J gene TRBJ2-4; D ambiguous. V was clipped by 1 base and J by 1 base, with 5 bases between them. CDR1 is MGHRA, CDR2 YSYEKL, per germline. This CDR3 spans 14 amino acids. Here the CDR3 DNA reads TGCGCCAGCAGCCAAGGAGCGGCCAAAAACATTCAGTACTTC. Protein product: CASSQGAAKNIQYF.

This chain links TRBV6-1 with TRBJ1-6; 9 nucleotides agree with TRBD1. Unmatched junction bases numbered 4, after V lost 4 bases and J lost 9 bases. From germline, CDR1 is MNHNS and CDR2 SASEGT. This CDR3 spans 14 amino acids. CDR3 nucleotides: TGTGCCAGCAGTGCGGGACAGGGTGGTTCACCCCTCCACTTT. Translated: CASSAGQGGSPLHF.

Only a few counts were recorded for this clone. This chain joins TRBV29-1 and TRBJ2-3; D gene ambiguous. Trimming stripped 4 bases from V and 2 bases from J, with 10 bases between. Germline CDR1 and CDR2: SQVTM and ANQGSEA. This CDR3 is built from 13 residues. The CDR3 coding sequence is TGCAGCGTTGTTAACCGGTTCACAGATACGCAGTATTTT. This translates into CSVVNRFTDTQYF.

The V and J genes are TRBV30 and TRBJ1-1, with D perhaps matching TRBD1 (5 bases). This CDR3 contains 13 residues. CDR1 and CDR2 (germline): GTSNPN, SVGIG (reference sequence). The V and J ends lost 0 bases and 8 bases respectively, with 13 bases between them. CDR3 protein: CAWSVMRNREAFF. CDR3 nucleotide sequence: TGTGCCTGGAGTGTGATGAGGAACAGGGAAGCTTTCTTT.

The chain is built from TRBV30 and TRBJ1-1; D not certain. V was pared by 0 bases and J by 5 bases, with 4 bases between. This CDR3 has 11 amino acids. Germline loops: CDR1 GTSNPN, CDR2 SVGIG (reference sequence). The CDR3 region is CAWSVKTEAFF. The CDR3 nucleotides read TGTGCCTGGAGTGTAAAGACTGAAGCTTTCTTT.